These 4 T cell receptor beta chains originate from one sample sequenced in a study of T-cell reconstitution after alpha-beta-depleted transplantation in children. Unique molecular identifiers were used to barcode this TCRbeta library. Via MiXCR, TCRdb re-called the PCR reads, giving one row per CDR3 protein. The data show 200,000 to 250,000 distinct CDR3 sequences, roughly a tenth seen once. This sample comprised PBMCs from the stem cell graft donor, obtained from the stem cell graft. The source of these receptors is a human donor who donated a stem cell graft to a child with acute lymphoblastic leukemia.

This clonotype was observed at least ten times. CDR3 sequence: CASSLLASGNTEAFF. The CDR3 DNA is TGTGCCAGCAGTTTATTAGCCTCTGGGAACACTGAAGCTTTCTTT. V and J are TRBV12-3 or TRBV12-4 and TRBJ1-1, with unresolved D. Deletions cut 2 bases from V and 1 base from J, with 11 bases between. There are 15 residues in the CDR3.

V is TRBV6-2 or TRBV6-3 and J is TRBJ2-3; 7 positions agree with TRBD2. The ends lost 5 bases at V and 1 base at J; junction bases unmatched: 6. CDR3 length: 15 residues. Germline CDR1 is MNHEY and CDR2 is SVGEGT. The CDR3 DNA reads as TGTGCCAGCAGTCCTAGCGGCTTTGGCACAGATACGCAGTATTTT. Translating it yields CASSPSGFGTDTQYF.

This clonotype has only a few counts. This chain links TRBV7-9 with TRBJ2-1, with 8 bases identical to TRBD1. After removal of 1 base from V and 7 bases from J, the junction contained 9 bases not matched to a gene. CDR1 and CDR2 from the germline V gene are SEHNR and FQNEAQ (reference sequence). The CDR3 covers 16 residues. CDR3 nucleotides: TGTGCCAGCAGCTTAGACTGGACAGGGTGGGATAATGAGCAGTTCTTC. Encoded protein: CASSLDWTGWDNEQFF.

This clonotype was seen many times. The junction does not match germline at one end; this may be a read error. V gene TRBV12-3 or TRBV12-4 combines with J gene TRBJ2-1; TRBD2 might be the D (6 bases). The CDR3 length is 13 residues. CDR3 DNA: TGTGCCAGCAGTCTGGAGGGGCCTTGGCGAAGGGTCTTC. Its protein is CASSLEGPWRRVF.